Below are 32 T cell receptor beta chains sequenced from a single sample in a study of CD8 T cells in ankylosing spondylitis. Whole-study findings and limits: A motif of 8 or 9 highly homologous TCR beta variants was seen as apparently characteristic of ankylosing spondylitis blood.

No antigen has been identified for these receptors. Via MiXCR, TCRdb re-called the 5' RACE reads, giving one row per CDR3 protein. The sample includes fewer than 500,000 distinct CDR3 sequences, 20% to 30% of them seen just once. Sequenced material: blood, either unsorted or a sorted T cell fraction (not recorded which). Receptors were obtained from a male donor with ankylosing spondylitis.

CDR3 nucleotide sequence: TGCGCCAGCTCGGGGGGACTAGCGGTGATGAGCTCCTACAATGAGCAGTTCTTC. The encoded protein is CASSGGLAVMSSYNEQFF. The rearrangement links TRBV5-1 to TRBJ2-1; 11 positions agree with TRBD2. Trimming took 7 bases from V and 0 from J; bases not matched to a gene: 12. CDR1 is SGHRS, CDR2 YFSETQ, per germline. The CDR3 length is 18 residues.

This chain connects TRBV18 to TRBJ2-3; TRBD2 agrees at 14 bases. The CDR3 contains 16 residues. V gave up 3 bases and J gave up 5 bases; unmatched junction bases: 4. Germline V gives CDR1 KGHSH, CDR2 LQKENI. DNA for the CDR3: TGTGCCAGCTCACCGGGACTAGCGGGAGTAGGAGATACGCAGTATTTT. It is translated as CASSPGLAGVGDTQYF.

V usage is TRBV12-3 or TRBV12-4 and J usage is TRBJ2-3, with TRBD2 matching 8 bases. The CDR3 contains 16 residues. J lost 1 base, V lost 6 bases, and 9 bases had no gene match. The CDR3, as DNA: TGTGCCAGCAGCCCAAGCGGGAGAGAGGGCACAGATACGCAGTATTTT. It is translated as CASSPSGREGTDTQYF.

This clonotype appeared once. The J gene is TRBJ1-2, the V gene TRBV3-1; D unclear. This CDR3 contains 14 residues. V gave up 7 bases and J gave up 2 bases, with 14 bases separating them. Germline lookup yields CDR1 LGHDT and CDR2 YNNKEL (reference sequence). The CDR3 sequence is CASTDGFSNYGYTF. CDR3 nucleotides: TGTGCCAGCACCGACGGGTTCTCCAACTATGGCTACACCTTC.

The CDR3 protein is CASSLEITDTQYF. The CDR3 region has the DNA TGCGCCAGCAGCTTGGAGATAACTGATACGCAGTATTTT. V is TRBV5-1 and J is TRBJ2-3, with D hard to call. This CDR3 is 13 amino acids long. Trimming removed 0 bases at V and 6 bases at J, with 8 bases between. Germline lookup yields CDR1 SGHRS and CDR2 YFSETQ.

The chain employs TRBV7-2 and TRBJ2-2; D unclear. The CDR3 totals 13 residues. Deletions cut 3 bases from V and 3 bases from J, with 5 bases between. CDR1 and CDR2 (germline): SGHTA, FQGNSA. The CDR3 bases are TGTGCCAGCAGCTTCACCCACACCGGGGAGCTGTTTTTT. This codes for CASSFTHTGELFF.

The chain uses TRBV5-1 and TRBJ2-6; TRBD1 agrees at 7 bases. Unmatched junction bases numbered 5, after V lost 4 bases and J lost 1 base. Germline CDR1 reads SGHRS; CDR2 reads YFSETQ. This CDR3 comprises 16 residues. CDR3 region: CASSKGQPSGANVLTF. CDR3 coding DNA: TGCGCCAGCAGCAAGGGACAGCCTTCTGGGGCCAACGTCCTGACTTTC.

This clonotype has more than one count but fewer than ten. The CDR3 region is CASSQVEDTQYF. CDR3 in DNA: TGTGCCAGCAGCCAAGTGGAGGATACGCAGTATTTT. The chain combines TRBV3-1 with TRBJ2-3; unclear D gene. V lost 1 base, J lost 6 bases, and 5 bases lay in between. Germline V CDR1 and CDR2: LGHDT, YNNKEL (reference sequence). The CDR3 loop spans 12 amino acids.

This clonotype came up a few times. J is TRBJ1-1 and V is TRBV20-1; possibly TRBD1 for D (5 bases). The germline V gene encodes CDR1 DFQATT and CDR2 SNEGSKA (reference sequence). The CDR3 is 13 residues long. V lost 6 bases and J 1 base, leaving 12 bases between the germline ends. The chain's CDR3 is CSAEQVQNTEAFF. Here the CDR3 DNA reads TGCAGTGCGGAACAGGTCCAGAACACTGAAGCTTTCTTT.

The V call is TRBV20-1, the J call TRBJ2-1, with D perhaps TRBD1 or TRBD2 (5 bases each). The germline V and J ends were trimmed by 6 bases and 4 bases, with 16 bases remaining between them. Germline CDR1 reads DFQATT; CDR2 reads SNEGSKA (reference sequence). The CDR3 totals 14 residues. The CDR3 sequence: CSATSGTNYNEQFF. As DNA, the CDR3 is TGCAGTGCAACCTCCGGGACCAATTACAATGAGCAGTTCTTC.

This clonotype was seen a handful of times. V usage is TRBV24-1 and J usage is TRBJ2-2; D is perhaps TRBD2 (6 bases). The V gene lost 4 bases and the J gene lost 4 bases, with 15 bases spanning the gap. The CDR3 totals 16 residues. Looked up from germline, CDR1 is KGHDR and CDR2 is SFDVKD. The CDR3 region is CATSDPGGLPTGELFF. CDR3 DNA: TGTGCCACCAGTGACCCCGGGGGACTTCCCACCGGGGAGCTGTTTTTT.

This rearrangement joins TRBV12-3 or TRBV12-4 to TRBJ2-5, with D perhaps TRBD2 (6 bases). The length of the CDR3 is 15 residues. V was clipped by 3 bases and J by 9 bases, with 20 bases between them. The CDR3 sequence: CASSLGSGGWGAQYF. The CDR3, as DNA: TGTGCCAGCAGTTTGGGTAGCGGAGGATGGGGGGCCCAGTACTTC.

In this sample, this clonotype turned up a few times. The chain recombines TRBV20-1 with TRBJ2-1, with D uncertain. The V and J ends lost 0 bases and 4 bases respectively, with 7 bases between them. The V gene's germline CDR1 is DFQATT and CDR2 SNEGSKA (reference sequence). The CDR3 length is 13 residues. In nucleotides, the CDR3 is TGCAGTGCTAGAGATGTGCGGTACAATGAGCAGTTCTTC. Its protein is CSARDVRYNEQFF.

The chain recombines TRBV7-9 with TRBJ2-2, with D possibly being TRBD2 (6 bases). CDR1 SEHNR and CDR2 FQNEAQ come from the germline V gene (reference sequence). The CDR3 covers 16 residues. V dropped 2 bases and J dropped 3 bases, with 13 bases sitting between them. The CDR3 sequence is CASSLTGRGDTGELFF. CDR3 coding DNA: TGTGCCAGCAGCTTAACCGGGAGAGGGGACACCGGGGAGCTGTTTTTT. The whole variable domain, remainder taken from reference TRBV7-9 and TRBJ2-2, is DTGVSQNPRHKITKRGQNVTFRCDPISEHNRLYWYRQTLGQGPEFLTYFQNEAQLEKSRLLSDRFSAERPKGSFSTLEIQRTEQGDSAMYLCASSLTGRGDTGELFFGEGSRLTVL.

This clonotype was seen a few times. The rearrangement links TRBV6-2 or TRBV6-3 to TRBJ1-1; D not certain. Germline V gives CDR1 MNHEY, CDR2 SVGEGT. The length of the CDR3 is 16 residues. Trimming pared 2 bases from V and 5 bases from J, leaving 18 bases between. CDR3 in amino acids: CASSYGPGPRGTEAFF. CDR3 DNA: TGTGCCAGCAGTTACGGACCGGGCCCGCGAGGTACTGAAGCTTTCTTT.

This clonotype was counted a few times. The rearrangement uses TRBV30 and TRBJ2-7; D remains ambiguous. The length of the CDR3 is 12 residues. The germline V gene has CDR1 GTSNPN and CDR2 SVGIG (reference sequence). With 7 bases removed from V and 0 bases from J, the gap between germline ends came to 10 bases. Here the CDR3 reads CALQLSSYEQYF. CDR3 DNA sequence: TGTGCCTTACAGCTGAGCTCCTACGAGCAGTACTTC.

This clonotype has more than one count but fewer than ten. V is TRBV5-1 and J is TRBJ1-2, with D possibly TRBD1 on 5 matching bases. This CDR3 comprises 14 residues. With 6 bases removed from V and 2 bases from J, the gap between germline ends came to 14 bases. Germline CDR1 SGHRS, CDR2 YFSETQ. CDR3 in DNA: TGCGCCAGCACTTTTCAAACAGGAAACTATGGCTACACCTTC. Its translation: CASTFQTGNYGYTF.

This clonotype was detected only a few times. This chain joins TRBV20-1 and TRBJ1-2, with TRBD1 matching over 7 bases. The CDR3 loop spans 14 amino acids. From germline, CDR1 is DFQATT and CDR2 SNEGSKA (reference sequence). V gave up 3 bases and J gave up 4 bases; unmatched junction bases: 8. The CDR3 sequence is CSASTTGSLYGYTF. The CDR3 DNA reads TGCAGTGCTAGCACGACAGGGTCGCTCTATGGCTACACCTTC.

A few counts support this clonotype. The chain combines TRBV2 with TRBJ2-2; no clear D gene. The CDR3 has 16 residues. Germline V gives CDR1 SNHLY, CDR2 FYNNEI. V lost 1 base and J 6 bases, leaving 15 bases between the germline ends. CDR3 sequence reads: CASSEEAVGFPGELFF. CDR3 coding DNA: TGTGCCAGCAGTGAAGAGGCCGTGGGGTTTCCCGGGGAGCTGTTTTTT.

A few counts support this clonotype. CDR3: CASSLGMNTDTQYF. The CDR3 DNA reads TGTGCCAGCAGTTTAGGGATGAACACAGATACGCAGTATTTT. The chain is built from TRBV27 and TRBJ2-3; the D is unclear. V dropped 2 bases and J dropped 2 bases, with 8 bases sitting between them. This CDR3 region has 14 residues. CDR1 is MNHEY and CDR2 is SMNVEV in the germline V gene (reference sequence).

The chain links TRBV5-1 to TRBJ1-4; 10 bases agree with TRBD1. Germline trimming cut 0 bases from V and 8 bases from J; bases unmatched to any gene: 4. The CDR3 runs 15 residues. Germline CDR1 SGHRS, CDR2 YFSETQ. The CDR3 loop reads CASSLGDRGTEKLFF. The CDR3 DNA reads TGCGCCAGCAGCTTGGGGGACAGGGGTACGGAAAAACTGTTTTTT.

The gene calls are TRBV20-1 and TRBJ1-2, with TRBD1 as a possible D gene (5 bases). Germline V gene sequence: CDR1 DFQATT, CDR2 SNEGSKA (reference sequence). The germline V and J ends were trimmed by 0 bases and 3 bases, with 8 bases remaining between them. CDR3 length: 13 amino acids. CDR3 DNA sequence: TGCAGTGCTAGAGATCCCAGGGACTATGGCTACACCTTC. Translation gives CSARDPRDYGYTF.

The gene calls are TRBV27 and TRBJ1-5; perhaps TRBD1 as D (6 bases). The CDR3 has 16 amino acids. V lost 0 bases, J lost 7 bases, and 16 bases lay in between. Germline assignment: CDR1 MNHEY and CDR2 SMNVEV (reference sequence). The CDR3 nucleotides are TGTGCCAGCAGTTTATCTTGGACGGGGGGCAGCCAGCCCCAGCATTTT. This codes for CASSLSWTGGSQPQHF.

The CDR3 spells CASSPILAANTDTQYF. CDR3 bases: TGTGCCAGCAGCCCCATCCTAGCGGCGAACACAGATACGCAGTATTTT. The chain employs TRBV13 and TRBJ2-3; the match to TRBD2 covers 7 bases. Losses at the gene ends were 5 bases for V and 2 bases for J; bases not matched to a gene: 10. The CDR3 has 16 residues. The germline V gene encodes CDR1 PRHDT and CDR2 FYEKMQ (reference sequence).

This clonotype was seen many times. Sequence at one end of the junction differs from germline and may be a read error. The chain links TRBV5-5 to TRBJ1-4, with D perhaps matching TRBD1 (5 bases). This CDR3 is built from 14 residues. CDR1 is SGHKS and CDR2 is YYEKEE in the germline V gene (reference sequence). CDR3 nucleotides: TGTGCCAGCAGCTTGGGGACAACTGATGAAAAACTGTTTTTT. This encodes CASSLGTTDEKLFF.

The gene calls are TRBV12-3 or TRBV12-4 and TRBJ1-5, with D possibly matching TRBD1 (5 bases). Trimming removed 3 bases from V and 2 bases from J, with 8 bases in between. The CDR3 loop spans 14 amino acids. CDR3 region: CASSFEGRNQPQHF. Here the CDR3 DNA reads TGTGCCAGCAGTTTCGAGGGACGCAATCAGCCCCAGCATTTT.

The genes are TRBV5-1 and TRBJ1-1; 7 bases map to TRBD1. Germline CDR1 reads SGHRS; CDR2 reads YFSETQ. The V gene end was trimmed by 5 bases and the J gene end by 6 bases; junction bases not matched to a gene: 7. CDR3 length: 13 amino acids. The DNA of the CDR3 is TGCGCCAGCAGACAGGGGTTGGGTGCTGAAGCTTTCTTT. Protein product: CASRQGLGAEAFF.

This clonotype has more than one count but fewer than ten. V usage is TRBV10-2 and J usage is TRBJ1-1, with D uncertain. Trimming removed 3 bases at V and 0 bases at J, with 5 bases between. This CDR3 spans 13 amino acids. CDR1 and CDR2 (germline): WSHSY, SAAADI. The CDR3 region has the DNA TGCGCCAGCAGTGACAGGTTGAACACTGAAGCTTTCTTT. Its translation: CASSDRLNTEAFF.

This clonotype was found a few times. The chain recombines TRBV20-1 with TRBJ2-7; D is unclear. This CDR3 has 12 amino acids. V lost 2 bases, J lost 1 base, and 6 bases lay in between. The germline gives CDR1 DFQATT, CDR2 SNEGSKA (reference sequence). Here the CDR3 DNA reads TGCAGTGCTAGATTTGGTTCCTACGAGCAGTACTTC. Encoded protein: CSARFGSYEQYF.

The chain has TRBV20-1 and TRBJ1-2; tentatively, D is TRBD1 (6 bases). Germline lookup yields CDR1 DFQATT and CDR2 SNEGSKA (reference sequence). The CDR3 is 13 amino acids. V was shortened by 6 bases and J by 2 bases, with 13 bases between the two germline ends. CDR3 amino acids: CSASTGTNYGYTF. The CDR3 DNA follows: TGCAGTGCGTCTACAGGGACGAACTATGGCTACACCTTC.

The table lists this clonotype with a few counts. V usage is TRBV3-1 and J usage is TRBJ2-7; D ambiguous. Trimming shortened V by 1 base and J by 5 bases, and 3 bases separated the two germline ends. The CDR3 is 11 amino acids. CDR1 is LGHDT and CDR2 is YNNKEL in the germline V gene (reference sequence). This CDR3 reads CASSQVNEQYF. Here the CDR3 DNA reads TGTGCCAGCAGCCAAGTGAACGAGCAGTACTTC.

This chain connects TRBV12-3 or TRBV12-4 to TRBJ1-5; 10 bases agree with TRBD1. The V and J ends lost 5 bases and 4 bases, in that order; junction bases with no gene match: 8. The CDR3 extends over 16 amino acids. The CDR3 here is CASSPTGGRYNQPQHF. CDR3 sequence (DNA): TGTGCCAGCAGTCCGACAGGGGGCCGGTATAATCAGCCCCAGCATTTT.